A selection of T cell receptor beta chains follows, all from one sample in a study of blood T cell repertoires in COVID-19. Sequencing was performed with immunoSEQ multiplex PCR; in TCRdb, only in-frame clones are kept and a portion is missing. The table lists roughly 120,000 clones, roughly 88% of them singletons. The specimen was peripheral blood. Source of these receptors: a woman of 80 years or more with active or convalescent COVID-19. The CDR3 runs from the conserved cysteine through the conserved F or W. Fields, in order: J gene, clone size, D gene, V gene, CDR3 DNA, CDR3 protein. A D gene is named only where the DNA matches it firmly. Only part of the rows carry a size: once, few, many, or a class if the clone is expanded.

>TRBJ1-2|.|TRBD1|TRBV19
TGTGCCAGTAGTATGGGACAGTCGGCTAACTATGGCTACACCTTC
CASSMGQSANYGYTF
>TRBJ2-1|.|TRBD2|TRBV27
TGTGCCAGCAGTTTTAGACTAGCGGGGACCTACAATGAGCAGTTCTTC
CASSFRLAGTYNEQFF
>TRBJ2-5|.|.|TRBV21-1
TGTGCCAGCAGATTGACAGGCCAAGAGACCCAGTACTTC
CASRLTGQETQYF
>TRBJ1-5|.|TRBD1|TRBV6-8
TGTGCCAGCAGTTACTTCGACAGGGGCGCGCAGCCCCAGCATTTT
CASSYFDRGAQPQHF
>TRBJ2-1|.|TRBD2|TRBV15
TGTGCCACCAGCCCAGGAGCGGGAGTTGGCAATGAGCAGTTCTTC
CATSPGAGVGNEQFF
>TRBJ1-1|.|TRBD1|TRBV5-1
TGCGCCAGCAGTGGACAGGGTTCGAACACTGAAGCTTTCTTT
CASSGQGSNTEAFF
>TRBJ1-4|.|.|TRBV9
TGTGCCAGCAGCGTAGAGTCCGGGGAAAAACTGTTTTTT
CASSVESGEKLFF
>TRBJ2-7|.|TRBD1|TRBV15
TGTGCCACCAACCGCGACAGGGGGCAAGACGAGCAGTACTTC
CATNRDRGQDEQYF
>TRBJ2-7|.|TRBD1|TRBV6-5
TGTGCCAGCAGTTACGCCCGGACAGGGCACTACGAGCAGTACTTC
CASSYARTGHYEQYF
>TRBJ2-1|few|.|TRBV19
TGTGCCAGTAGTATAAGGCGGACTATTGCCAACAATGAGCAGTTCTTC
CASSIRRTIANNEQFF
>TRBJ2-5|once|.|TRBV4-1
TGCGCCAGCAGCCAAGACCCTAGCGCGGAAGAGACCCAGTACTTC
CASSQDPSAEETQYF
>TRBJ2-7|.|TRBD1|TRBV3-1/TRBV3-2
TGTGCCAGCAGCCCGGCAGGGGGCTACGAGCAGTACTTC
CASSPAGGYEQYF
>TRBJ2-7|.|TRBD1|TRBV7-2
TGTGCCAGCAGCATAACGGGACAGGGCCCACTCGAGCAGTACTTC
CASSITGQGPLEQYF
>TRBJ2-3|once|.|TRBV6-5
TGTGCCAGCAGTTACTCTCGCGGGACCCCAGATACGCAGTATTTT
CASSYSRGTPDTQYF
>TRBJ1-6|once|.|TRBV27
TGTGCCAGCACCTCGCAGGGATCACCCCTCCACTTT
CASTSQGSPLHF
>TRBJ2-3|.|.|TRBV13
TGTGCCAGCAGCTTAGGGCGGAGCACCACAGATACGCAGTATTTT
CASSLGRSTTDTQYF
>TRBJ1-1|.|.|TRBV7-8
TGTGCCAGCAGCCCACGACAGAACACTGAAGCTTTCTTT
CASSPRQNTEAFF
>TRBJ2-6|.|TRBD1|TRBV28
TGTGCCAGTTTGATCCGGGACAGCACTTCTGGGGCCAACGTCCTGACTTTC
CASLIRDSTSGANVLTF
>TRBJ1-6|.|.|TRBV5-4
TGTGCCAGCAGCTTGGCTGCAGGGTATAATTCACCCCTCCACTTT
CASSLAAGYNSPLHF
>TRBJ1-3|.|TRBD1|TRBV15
TGTGCCACCAGCAGAGTAGGAGGGACAGCTGGAAACACCATATATTTT
CATSRVGGTAGNTIYF
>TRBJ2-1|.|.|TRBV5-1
TGCGCCAGCAGTTTGCGGACAGCTTCATCCCTCTCCGGGGAGCAGTTCTTC
CASSLRTASSLSGEQFF
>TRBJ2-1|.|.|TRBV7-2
TGTGCCAGCATCCCCCCGGGACCTTTAGGGGGCAATGAGCAGTTCTTC
CASIPPGPLGGNEQFF
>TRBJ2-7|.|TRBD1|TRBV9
TGTGCCAGCAGCGGGGACAGGCCACCCTACGAGCAGTACTTC
CASSGDRPPYEQYF
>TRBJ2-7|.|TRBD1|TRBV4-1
TGCGCCAGCAGCTCGGACAGGTTTCCCTACGAGCAGTACTTC
CASSSDRFPYEQYF
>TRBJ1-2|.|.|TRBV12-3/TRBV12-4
TGTGCCAGCAGTGTACAGGGTATGGGTGGCTACACCTTC
CASSVQGMGGYTF
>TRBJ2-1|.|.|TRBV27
TGTGCCAGCATCGCGTTAGGTATCGGGGTCGGAGGGCACAATGAGCAGTTCTTC
CASIALGIGVGGHNEQFF
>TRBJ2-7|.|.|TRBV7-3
TGTGCCAGCAGCTTATACCAGGGTCCAGCCTACGAGCAGTACTTC
CASSLYQGPAYEQYF
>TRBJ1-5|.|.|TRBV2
TGTGCCAGTGGGAGGGGTAATCAGCCCCAGCATTTT
CASGRGNQPQHF